This T cell receptor beta chain comes out of a study of PD-L1 blockade in urothelial cancer. On this clone itself: Its target is unknown.

Points from the study as a whole: Patients with durable benefit had greater blood expansion of tumor-associated TCR clones 3 weeks into treatment.

The germline CDR1 and CDR2 sequences are KGHSH and LQKENI. V was trimmed by 1 base and J by 5 bases, leaving 5 bases between them. The CDR3 loop spans 12 amino acids. Here immunoSEQ multiplex PCR was the method, and the copy in TCRdb shows in-frame clones only, minus some. This sample yields about 95,000 clones, of which roughly 84% are seen a single time; 2% to 2.5% belongs to the top ten. As for time point: pretreatment peripheral blood. Patients suffered from locally advanced or metastatic urothelial carcinoma. The sequences come from PBMCs, collected around atezolizumab (anti-PD-L1) treatment. This receptor was identified in a man aged 55 to 70 with urothelial cancer. V gene TRBV18 combines with J gene TRBJ2-5; D unclear. The CDR3 nucleotides read TGTGCCAGCTCACCACTACGGGAGACCCAGTACTTC. Translated: CASSPLRETQYF.